The following is a T cell receptor (beta chain) sequence with its context. The target antigen is unknown. Trimming took 2 bases from V and 6 from J, leaving 10 bases between them. CDR1 and CDR2 (germline): SGHAT, FQDESV (reference sequence). This CDR3 comprises 14 residues. The sample comes from a study of T cell responses to AZD1222 COVID-19 vaccine. The assay was immunoSEQ multiplex PCR, and TCRdb's table has in-frame clones only and misses some. This table holds about 93,000 clones, around 89% found once. Points from the study as a whole: Donors were mostly white British, more females; clonal diversity possibly underestimated. Spike-specific TCR breadth rose after two AZD1222 doses, and depth rose as well. Of spike-specific TCRs, nearly half reportedly target regions left unmutated in variants. Vaccine-related CD4 TCRs covered spike, predominating at 160-218 and 743-854.

V is TRBV11-1 and J is TRBJ2-2; D is ambiguous. This specimen was peripheral blood, taken 28 days after the second AZD1222 dose. The clonotype was recovered from an adult who received the AZD1222 COVID-19 vaccine. The CDR3 reads CASSLHLASGELFF. For the CDR3, the DNA is TGTGCCAGCAGCTTACATCTCGCCTCCGGGGAGCTGTTTTTT.